This TCR beta chain was sequenced during a study of cytotoxic CD8 clonotypes in ibrutinib-treated CLL. Whole-study findings and limits: Clonality increased with ibrutinib response but returned toward baseline at progression.

Trimming at V came to 3 bases and at J to 4 bases, leaving 7 bases not matched to a gene. Looked up from germline, CDR1 is GTSNPN and CDR2 is SVGIG (reference sequence). This CDR3 spans 14 amino acids. Details on this clone: Its antigen is unknown.

Here immunoSEQ multiplex PCR was the method, and the copy in TCRdb shows in-frame clones only, minus some. The sample has roughly 200,000 clones, around 70% seen once. The sequences come from PBMCs, collected after 24 months of ibrutinib treatment. The clonotype was recovered from a human donor with chronic lymphocytic leukemia. V is TRBV30 and J is TRBJ2-7; 9 positions match TRBD2. CDR3 sequence reads: CAWSIAGVRYEQYF. CDR3 bases: TGTGCCTGGAGCATAGCGGGAGTTCGGTACGAGCAGTACTTC.